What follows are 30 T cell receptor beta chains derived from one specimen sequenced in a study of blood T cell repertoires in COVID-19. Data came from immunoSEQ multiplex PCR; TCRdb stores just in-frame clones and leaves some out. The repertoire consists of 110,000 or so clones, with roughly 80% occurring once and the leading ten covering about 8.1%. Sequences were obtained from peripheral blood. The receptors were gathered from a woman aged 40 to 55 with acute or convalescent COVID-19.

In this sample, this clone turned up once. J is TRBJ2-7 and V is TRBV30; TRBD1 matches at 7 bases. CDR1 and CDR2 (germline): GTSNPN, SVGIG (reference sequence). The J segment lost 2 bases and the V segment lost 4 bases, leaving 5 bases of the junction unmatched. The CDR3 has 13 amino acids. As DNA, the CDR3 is TGTGCCTGGAACAGGGGAAAGGCCTACGAGCAGTACTTC. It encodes CAWNRGKAYEQYF.

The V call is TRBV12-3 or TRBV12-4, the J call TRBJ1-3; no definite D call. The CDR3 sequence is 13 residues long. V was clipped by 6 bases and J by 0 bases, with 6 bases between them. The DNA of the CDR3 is TGTGCCAGCAGGCCCAGCTCTGGAAACACCATATATTTT. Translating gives CASRPSSGNTIYF.

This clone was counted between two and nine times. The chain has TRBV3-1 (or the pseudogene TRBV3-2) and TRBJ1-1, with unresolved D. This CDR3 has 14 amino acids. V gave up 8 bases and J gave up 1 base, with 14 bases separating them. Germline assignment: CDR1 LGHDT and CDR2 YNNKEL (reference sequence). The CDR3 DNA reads TGTGCCAGCGTTCCCCCTGCGGGGAACACTGAAGCTTTCTTT. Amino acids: CASVPPAGNTEAFF.

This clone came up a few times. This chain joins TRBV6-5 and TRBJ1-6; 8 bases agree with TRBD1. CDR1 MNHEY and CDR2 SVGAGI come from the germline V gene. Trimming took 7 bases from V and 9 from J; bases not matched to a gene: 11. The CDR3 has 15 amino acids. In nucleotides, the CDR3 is TGTGCCAGCACTGTACAGGGGGGGGCGGGTTCACCCCTCCACTTT. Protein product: CASTVQGGAGSPLHF.

The CDR3 nucleotides are TGTGCCAGTAGGGCGAATCCGAGGACTGAAGCTTTCTTT. It is translated as CASRANPRTEAFF. The V gene is TRBV19, the J gene TRBJ1-1; D ambiguous. This CDR3 spans 13 amino acids. The germline gives CDR1 LNHDA, CDR2 SQIVND (reference sequence). Trimming removed 6 bases at V and 5 bases at J, with 13 bases between.

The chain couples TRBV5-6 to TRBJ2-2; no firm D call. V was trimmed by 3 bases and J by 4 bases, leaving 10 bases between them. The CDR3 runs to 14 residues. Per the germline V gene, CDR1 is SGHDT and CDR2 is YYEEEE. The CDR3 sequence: CASSSVQPTGELFF. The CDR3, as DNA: TGTGCCAGCAGCTCAGTACAGCCCACCGGGGAGCTGTTTTTT. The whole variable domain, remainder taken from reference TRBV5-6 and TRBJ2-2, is DAGVTQSPTHLIKTRGQQVTLRCSPKSGHDTVSWYQQALGQGPQFIFQYYEEEERQRGNFPDRFSGHQFPNYSSELNVNALLLGDSALYLCASSSVQPTGELFFGEGSRLTVL.

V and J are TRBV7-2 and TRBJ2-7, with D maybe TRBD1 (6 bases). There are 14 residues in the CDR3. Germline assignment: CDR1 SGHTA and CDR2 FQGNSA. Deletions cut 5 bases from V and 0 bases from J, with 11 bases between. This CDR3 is CASSPPTGSYEQYF. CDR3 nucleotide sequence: TGTGCCAGCAGCCCCCCGACAGGCTCCTACGAGCAGTACTTC.

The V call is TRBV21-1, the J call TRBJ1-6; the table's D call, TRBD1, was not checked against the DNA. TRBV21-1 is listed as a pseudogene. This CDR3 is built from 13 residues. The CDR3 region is CARNRGFNSPLHF. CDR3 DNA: TGTGCCAGAAACAGGGGCTTTAATTCACCCCTCCACTTT.

In DNA, the CDR3 is TGTGCCATCTCAGTTTCGGGACAGTCCAGCTCTGGGGCCAACGTCCTGACTTTC. As protein: CAISVSGQSSSGANVLTF. This chain connects TRBV10-3 to TRBJ2-6, with 7 nucleotides matching TRBD1. The CDR3 extends over 18 amino acids. With 8 bases clipped from V and 0 bases from J, the junction kept 13 bases outside the gene matches. CDR1 and CDR2 from the germline V gene are ENHRY and SYGVKD.

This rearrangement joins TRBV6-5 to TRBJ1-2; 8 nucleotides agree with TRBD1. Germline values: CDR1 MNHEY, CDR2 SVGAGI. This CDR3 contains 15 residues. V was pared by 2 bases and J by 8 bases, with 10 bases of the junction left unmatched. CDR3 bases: TGTGCCAGCAGTTACGAGGCAGGGGGCGCCCGGGGCTACACCTTC. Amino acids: CASSYEAGGARGYTF.

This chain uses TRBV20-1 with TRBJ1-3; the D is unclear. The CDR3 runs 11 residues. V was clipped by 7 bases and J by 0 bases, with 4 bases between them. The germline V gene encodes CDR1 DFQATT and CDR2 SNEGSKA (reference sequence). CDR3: CSVYSGNTIYF. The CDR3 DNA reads TGCAGTGTTTACTCTGGAAACACCATATATTTT.

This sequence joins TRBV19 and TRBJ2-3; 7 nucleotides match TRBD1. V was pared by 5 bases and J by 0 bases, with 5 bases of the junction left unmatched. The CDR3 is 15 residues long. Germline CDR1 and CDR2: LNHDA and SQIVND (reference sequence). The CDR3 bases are TGTGCCAGTAGTCAGACAGGGATCAGCACAGATACGCAGTATTTT. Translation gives CASSQTGISTDTQYF.

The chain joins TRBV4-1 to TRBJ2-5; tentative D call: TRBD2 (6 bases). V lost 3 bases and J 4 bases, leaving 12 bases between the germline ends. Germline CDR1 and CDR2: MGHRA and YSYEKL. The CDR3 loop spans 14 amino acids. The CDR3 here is CASSHGGAGETQYF. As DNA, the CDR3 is TGCGCCAGCAGCCATGGAGGGGCGGGAGAGACCCAGTACTTC.

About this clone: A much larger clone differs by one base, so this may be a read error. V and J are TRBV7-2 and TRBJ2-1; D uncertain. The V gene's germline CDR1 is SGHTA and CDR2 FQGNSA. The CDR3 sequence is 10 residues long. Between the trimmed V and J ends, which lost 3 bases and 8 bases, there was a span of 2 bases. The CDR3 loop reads CASSFYEQFF. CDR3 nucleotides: TGTGCCAGCAGCTTCTATGAGCAGTTCTTC. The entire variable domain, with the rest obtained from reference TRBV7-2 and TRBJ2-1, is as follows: GAGVSQSPSNKVTEKGKDVELRCDPISGHTALYWYRQSLGQGLEFLIYFQGNSAPDKSGLPSDRFSAERTGGSVSTLTIQRTQQEDSAVYLCASSFYEQFFGPGTRLTVL.

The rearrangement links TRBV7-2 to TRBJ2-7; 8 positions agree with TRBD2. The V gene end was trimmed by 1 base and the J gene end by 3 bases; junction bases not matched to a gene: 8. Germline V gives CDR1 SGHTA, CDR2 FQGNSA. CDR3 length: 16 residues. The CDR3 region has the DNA TGTGCCAGCAGCTTAGAAATAATAGCGGGGATCTACGAGCAGTACTTC. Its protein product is CASSLEIIAGIYEQYF.

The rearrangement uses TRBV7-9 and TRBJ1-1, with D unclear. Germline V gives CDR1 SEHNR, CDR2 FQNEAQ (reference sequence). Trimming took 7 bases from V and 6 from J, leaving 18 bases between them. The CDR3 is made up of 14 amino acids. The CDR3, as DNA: TGTGCCAGCATACTTACTGGGCTTACGGCTGAAGCTTTCTTT. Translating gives CASILTGLTAEAFF.

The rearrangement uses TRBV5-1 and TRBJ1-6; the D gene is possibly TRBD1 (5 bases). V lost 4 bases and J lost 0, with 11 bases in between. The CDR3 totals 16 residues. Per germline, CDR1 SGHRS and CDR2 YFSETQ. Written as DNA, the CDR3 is TGCGCCAGCAGCCCCACCCAGGGCTCCTATAATTCACCCCTCCACTTT. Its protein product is CASSPTQGSYNSPLHF. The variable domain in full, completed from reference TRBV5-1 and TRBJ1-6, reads KAGVTQTPRYLIKTRGQQVTLSCSPISGHRSVSWYQQTPGQGLQFLFEYFSETQRNKGNFPGRFSGRQFSNSRSEMNVSTLELGDSALYLCASSPTQGSYNSPLHFGNGTRLTVT.

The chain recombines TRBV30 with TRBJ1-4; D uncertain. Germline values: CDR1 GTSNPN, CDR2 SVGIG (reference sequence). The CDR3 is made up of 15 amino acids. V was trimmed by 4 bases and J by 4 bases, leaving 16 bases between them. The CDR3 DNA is TGTGCCTGGACCCGCCTGTCGAGGGATAATGAAAAACTGTTTTTT. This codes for CAWTRLSRDNEKLFF. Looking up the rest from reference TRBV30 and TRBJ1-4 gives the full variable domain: SQTIHQWPATLVQPVGSPLSLECTVEGTSNPNLYWYRQAAGRGLQLLFYSVGIGQISSEVPQNLSASRPQDRQFILSSKKLLLSDSGFYLCAWTRLSRDNEKLFFGSGTQLSVL.

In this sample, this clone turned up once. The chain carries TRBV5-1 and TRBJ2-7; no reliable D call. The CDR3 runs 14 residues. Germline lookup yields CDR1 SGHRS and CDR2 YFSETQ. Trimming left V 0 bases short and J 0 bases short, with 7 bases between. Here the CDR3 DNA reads TGCGCCAGCAGCTTGGGATCAGTCTCCTACGAGCAGTACTTC. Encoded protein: CASSLGSVSYEQYF.

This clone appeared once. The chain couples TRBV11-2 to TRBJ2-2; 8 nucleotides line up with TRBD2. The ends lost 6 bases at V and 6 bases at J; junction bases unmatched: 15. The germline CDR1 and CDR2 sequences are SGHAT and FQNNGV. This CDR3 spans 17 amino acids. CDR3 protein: CASSLSTYGGGPGELFF. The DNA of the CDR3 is TGTGCCAGCAGTCTCAGTACATACGGCGGGGGGCCCGGGGAGCTGTTTTTT.

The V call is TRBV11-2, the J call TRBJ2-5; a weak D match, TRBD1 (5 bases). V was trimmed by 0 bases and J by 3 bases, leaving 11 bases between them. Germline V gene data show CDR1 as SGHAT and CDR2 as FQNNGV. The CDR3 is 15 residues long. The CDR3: CASSLDVRVKETQYF. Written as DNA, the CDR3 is TGTGCCAGCAGCTTAGACGTCAGGGTAAAAGAGACCCAGTACTTC.

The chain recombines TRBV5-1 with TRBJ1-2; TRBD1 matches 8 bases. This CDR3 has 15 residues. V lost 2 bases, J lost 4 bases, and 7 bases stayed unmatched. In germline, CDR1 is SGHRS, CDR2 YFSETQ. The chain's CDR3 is CASSLPEDRAYGYTF. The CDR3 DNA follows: TGCGCCAGCAGCTTACCGGAGGACAGGGCCTATGGCTACACCTTC. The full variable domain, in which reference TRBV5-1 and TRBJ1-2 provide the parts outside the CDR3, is KAGVTQTPRYLIKTRGQQVTLSCSPISGHRSVSWYQQTPGQGLQFLFEYFSETQRNKGNFPGRFSGRQFSNSRSEMNVSTLELGDSALYLCASSLPEDRAYGYTFGSGTRLTVV.

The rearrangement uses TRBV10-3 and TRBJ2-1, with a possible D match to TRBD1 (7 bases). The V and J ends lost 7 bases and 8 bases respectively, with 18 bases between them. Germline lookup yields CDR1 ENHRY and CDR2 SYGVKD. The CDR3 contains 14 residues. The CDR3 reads CAIMSSQGGHEQFF. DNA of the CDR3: TGTGCCATCATGAGTAGCCAGGGGGGACATGAGCAGTTCTTC.

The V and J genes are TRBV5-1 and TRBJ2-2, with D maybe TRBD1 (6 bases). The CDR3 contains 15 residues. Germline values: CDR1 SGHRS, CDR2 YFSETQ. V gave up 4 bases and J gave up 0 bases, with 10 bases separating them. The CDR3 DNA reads TGCGCCAGCAGCCCGAGGACAGCGAACACCGGGGAGCTGTTTTTT. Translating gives CASSPRTANTGELFF.

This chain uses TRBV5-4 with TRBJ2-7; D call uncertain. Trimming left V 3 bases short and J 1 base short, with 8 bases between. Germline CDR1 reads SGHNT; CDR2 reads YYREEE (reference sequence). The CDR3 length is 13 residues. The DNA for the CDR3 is TGTGCCAGCAGCTCCAGCGCGTCCTACGAGCAGTACTTC. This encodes CASSSSASYEQYF.

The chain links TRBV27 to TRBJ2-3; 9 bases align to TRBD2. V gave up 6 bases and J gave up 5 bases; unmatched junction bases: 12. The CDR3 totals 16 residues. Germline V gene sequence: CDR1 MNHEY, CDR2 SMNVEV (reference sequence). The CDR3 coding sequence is TGTGCCAGCAGACCCCTGGGCGGGGGGGCCAAAGATACGCAGTATTTT. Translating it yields CASRPLGGGAKDTQYF.

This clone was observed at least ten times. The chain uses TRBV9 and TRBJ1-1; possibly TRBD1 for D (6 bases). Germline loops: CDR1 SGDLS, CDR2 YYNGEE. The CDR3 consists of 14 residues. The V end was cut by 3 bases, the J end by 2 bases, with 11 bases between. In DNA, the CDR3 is TGTGCCAGCAGCGCCCCACAGGGTAACACTGAAGCTTTCTTT. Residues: CASSAPQGNTEAFF.

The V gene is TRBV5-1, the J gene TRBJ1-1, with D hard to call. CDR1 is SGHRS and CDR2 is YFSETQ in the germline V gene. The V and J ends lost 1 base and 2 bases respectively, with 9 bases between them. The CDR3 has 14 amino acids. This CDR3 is CASSLLTGNTEAFF. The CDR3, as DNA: TGCGCCAGCAGCTTGTTGACTGGAAACACTGAAGCTTTCTTT.

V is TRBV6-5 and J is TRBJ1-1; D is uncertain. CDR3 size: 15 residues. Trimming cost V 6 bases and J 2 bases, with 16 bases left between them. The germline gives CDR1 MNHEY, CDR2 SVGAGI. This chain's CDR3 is CASSQEGGANTEAFF. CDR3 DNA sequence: TGTGCCAGCAGCCAAGAGGGCGGAGCAAACACTGAAGCTTTCTTT.

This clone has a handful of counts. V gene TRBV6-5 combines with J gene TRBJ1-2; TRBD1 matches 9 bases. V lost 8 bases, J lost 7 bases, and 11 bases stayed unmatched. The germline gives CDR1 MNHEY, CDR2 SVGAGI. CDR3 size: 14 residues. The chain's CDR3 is CASGWTGAYRGYTF. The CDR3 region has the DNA TGTGCCAGCGGATGGACAGGGGCATACCGTGGCTACACCTTC.